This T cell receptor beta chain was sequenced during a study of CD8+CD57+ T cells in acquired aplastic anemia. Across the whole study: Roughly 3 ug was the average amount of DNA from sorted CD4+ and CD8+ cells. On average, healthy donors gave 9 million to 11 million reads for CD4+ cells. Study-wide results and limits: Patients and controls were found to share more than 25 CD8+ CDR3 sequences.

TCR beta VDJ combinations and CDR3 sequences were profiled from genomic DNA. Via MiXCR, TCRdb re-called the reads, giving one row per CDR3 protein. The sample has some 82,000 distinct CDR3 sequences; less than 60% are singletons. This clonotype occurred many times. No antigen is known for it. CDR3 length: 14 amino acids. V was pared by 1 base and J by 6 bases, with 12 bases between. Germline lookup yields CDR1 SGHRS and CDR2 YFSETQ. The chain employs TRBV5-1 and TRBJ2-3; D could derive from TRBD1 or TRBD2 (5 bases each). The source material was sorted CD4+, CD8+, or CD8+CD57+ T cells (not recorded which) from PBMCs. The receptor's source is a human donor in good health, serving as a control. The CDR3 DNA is TGCGCCAGCAGCTTGACGGGGCTAGGGGATACGCAGTATTTT. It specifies CASSLTGLGDTQYF.